The clone carrying this T cell receptor (beta chain) has at least ten counts. These data are taken from a study of tumor and adjacent non-tumor tissue in lung cancer. In germline, CDR1 is MNHNY, CDR2 SVGAGI (reference sequence). The J segment lost 0 bases and the V segment lost 6 bases, leaving 10 bases of the junction unmatched. The CDR3 sequence is 16 residues long. The template was RNA from unsorted bulk tissue. A modified ARM-PCR protocol with three rounds of nested PCR amplified TCRbeta. TCRdb analysed the multiplex PCR reads with MiXCR anew, one entry per CDR3 protein. The table has approximately 150,000 distinct CDR3 sequences, approximately 64% seen once; the top ten hold 18%.

The gene calls are TRBV6-6 and TRBJ2-7; 8 nucleotides line up with TRBD1. Sequenced sample: lung tumor tissue. This sequence originates from a man aged 55 to 70 with small cell lung cancer. CDR3 sequence reads: CASRMTGDILSYEQYF. In DNA form, the CDR3 reads TGTGCCAGCAGGATGACAGGGGACATCCTCTCCTACGAGCAGTACTTC.